This passage covers 13 T cell receptor beta chains from one sample sequenced in a study of cytomegalovirus exposure and HLA in healthy donors. The PCR ran on 60 Vbeta and 13 Jbeta primers. This table comes from immunoSEQ multiplex PCR, and its TCRdb copy is limited to in-frame clones, with some not included. The sample consists of fewer than 70,000 clones, approximately 70% of them appearing once. The sample taken for sequencing was PBMCs. The receptors stem from a male donor in good health and CMV-seropositive.

The V gene is TRBV18, the J gene TRBJ1-2; D is undetermined. Germline CDR1 KGHSH, CDR2 LQKENI. The CDR3 covers 13 residues. V lost 4 bases and J 4 bases, leaving 10 bases between the germline ends. The DNA of the CDR3 is TGTGCCAGCTCACATCCGAAACTCTATGGCTACACCTTC. As protein: CASSHPKLYGYTF.

The chain carries TRBV6-6 and TRBJ1-1, with 8 bases identical to TRBD1. The CDR3 has 14 amino acids. Trimming cost V 2 bases and J 4 bases; bases outside gene matches: 3. The germline V gene encodes CDR1 MNHNY and CDR2 SVGAGI (reference sequence). The CDR3 DNA sequence: TGTGCCAGCAGTTACCAGGGGGCGCGCACTGAAGCTTTCTTT. This encodes CASSYQGARTEAFF.

The V and J genes are TRBV2 and TRBJ2-5, with TRBD2 matching 8 bases. The end of the DNA fits TRBJ2-7 better, so the J call may be wrong. The CDR3 extends over 15 amino acids. The germline V gene has CDR1 SNHLY and CDR2 FYNNEI. Here the CDR3 DNA reads TGTGCCAGCAGTTATAGCGGGACCGGAGGATACGAGCAGTACTTC. Protein sequence: CASSYSGTGGYEQYF.

The chain recombines TRBV4-1 with TRBJ2-7, with TRBD2 matching over 13 bases. The CDR3 is 17 amino acids. Unmatched junction bases numbered 6, after V lost 1 base and J lost 3 bases. The germline gives CDR1 MGHRA, CDR2 YSYEKL. In DNA form, the CDR3 reads TGCGCCAGCAGCCAAGGTATACTAGCGGGAGGGTTCTACGAGCAGTACTTC. Protein sequence: CASSQGILAGGFYEQYF.

The CDR3 sequence: CASSTGGPDTQYF. CDR3 bases: TGTGCCAGCAGTACAGGGGGCCCAGATACGCAGTATTTT. This chain joins TRBV2 and TRBJ2-3, with 9 nucleotides matching TRBD1. CDR3 size: 13 residues. CDR1 SNHLY and CDR2 FYNNEI come from the germline V gene. Germline trimming cut 5 bases from V and 4 bases from J; bases unmatched to any gene: 1.

This chain joins TRBV5-1 and TRBJ1-2; TRBD1 agrees at 11 bases. This CDR3 region has 16 residues. V lost 2 bases, J lost 8 bases, and 11 bases stayed unmatched. Germline CDR1 and CDR2: SGHRS and YFSETQ. The DNA for the CDR3 is TGCGCCAGCAGCTTCCGGCCGGGACAGGGGGAGCGGGGCTACACCTTC. Protein sequence: CASSFRPGQGERGYTF.

This clone occurred once. V and J are TRBV6-5 and TRBJ1-5; 12 positions agree with TRBD1. Germline trimming cut 6 bases from V and 4 bases from J; bases unmatched to any gene: 4. The CDR3 spans 15 residues. The V gene's germline CDR1 is MNHEY and CDR2 SVGAGI. CDR3 in amino acids: CASSRDRGRNQPQHF. The CDR3 DNA reads as TGTGCCAGCAGCCGGGACAGGGGGCGAAATCAGCCCCAGCATTTT.

The gene calls are TRBV30 and TRBJ1-2; no definite D call. The CDR3 covers 14 residues. The V end lost 4 bases, the J end lost 0 bases, and 12 bases lay between the germline ends. Germline V gene lookup returns CDR1 GTSNPN and CDR2 SVGIG (reference sequence). In DNA, the CDR3 is TGTGCCTGGACCTTCCCGGGGACTAACTATGGCTACACCTTC. Its translation is CAWTFPGTNYGYTF.

In its sample, this clone was seen once. The CDR3 DNA reads as TGTGCCAGCAGCTCGCGGGAGAACCCCACTGAGCAGTTCTTC. The encoded protein is CASSSRENPTEQFF. The V and J genes are TRBV7-2 and TRBJ2-1; 7 positions match TRBD2. The CDR3 is 14 residues long. CDR1 and CDR2 (germline): SGHTA, FQGNSA. V was pared by 4 bases and J by 9 bases, with 9 bases of the junction left unmatched.

Regarding this clone: A junction boundary mismatches the germline segment, possibly from a read error. The rearrangement uses TRBV7-9 and TRBJ1-1, with TRBD1 identical over 10 bases. Germline V CDR1 and CDR2: SEHNR, FQNEAQ (reference sequence). There are 15 residues in the CDR3. CDR3 DNA: TGTTCCAGCAGCTTAGGGACAGGGGTGAACACTGAAGCTTTCTTT. It translates to CSSSLGTGVNTEAFF.

In this sample, this clone turned up a few times. The chain recombines TRBV5-4 with TRBJ2-3, with 9 bases identical to TRBD2. Trimming removed 4 bases from V and 1 base from J; junction bases left unmatched: 7. This CDR3 is 16 amino acids long. Germline V gives CDR1 SGHNT, CDR2 YYREEE (reference sequence). The CDR3 protein is CASSTGAGGGTDTQYF. The DNA for the CDR3 is TGTGCCAGCAGCACTGGGGCGGGAGGGGGCACAGATACGCAGTATTTT.

V gene TRBV2 combines with J gene TRBJ2-1; TRBD2 aligns across 13 bases. CDR1 SNHLY and CDR2 FYNNEI come from the germline V gene. CDR3 length: 17 amino acids. The J segment lost 7 bases and the V segment lost 6 bases, leaving 12 bases of the junction unmatched. The CDR3 protein is CASSLWTSGSPENEQFF. The CDR3 DNA sequence: TGTGCCAGCAGCCTCTGGACTAGCGGGAGTCCCGAGAATGAGCAGTTCTTC.

This clone has just a few counts. Distinct nucleotide sequences in the sample also encode this CDR3. The chain carries TRBV28 and TRBJ2-5, with 7 nucleotides matching TRBD1. V lost 4 bases to trimming and J lost 3 bases; unmatched junction nucleotides: 5. Germline CDR1 is MDHEN and CDR2 is SYDVKM. The CDR3 runs 14 residues. The CDR3 protein is CASSSPDREETQYF. For the CDR3, the DNA is TGTGCCAGCAGTTCCCCCGACAGGGAAGAGACCCAGTACTTC.